A single sample gave rise to the 20 T cell receptor beta chains below, sequenced in a study of OX40 agonist ivuxolimab in advanced cancers. Method: immunoSEQ multiplex PCR; TCRdb's copy keeps in-frame clones and lacks some. The table has around 15,000 clones, about 75% seen once. The sample here was CD4+ or CD8+ T cells sorted from blood, taken in a trial of the OX40 agonist ivuxolimab. The receptors stem from an adult with an advanced solid tumor such as melanoma, head and neck, liver or kidney cancer.

The chain couples TRBV7-9 to TRBJ1-2; D is possibly TRBD1 (5 bases). The length of the CDR3 is 13 residues. Germline loops: CDR1 SEHNR, CDR2 FQNEAQ (reference sequence). Between the trimmed V and J ends, which lost 5 bases and 12 bases, there was a span of 19 bases. The CDR3 region has the DNA TGTGCCAGCAGCCCTTGGACACTCGGGCGGAACACCTTC. It specifies CASSPWTLGRNTF.

J is TRBJ1-2 and V is TRBV5-4; no clear D gene. This CDR3 has 15 amino acids. The V gene lost 4 bases and the J gene lost 0 bases, with 13 bases spanning the gap. Looked up from germline, CDR1 is SGHNT and CDR2 is YYREEE (reference sequence). CDR3 nucleotide sequence: TGTGCCAGCAGCCAAGAGGGTTCGGCTAACTATGGCTACACCTTC. Its translation: CASSQEGSANYGYTF. Looking up the rest from reference TRBV5-4 and TRBJ1-2 gives the full variable domain: ETGVTQSPTHLIKTRGQQVTLRCSSQSGHNTVSWYQQALGQGPQFIFQYYREEENGRGNFPPRFSGLQFPNYSSELNVNALELDDSALYLCASSQEGSANYGYTFGSGTRLTVV.

This chain joins TRBV6-5 and TRBJ2-7, with unresolved D. Germline lookup yields CDR1 MNHEY and CDR2 SVGAGI. CDR3 length: 14 residues. Trimming pared 2 bases from V and 4 bases from J, leaving 12 bases between. CDR3 in DNA: TGTGCCAGCAGTTACGACGGCACGTCTTACGAGCAGTACTTC. Translated, it gives CASSYDGTSYEQYF.

This clone was counted a few times. V gene TRBV7-2 combines with J gene TRBJ2-5; TRBD2 might be the D (7 bases). Germline values: CDR1 SGHTA, CDR2 FQGNSA. V gave up 1 base and J gave up 1 base, with 13 bases separating them. There are 16 residues in the CDR3. The CDR3 nucleotides read TGTGCCAGCAGCTTAGTCGGTCGGGGGGCCCAAGAGACCCAGTACTTC. The encoded protein is CASSLVGRGAQETQYF.

There are a few counts of this clone. The gene calls are TRBV7-9 and TRBJ2-3, with 10 bases fitting TRBD2. The CDR3 is 18 amino acids. V lost 4 bases, J lost 0 bases, and 10 bases stayed unmatched. Per germline, CDR1 SEHNR and CDR2 FQNEAQ (reference sequence). CDR3 nucleotides: TGTGCCAGCAGCTCCCGGGTAGCGGGGGGAATTAGCACAGATACGCAGTATTTT. As protein: CASSSRVAGGISTDTQYF.

The chain uses TRBV28 and TRBJ1-6; a weak D match, TRBD1 (6 bases). CDR3 size: 16 residues. Trimming cost V 0 bases and J 0 bases, with 6 bases left between them. CDR1 and CDR2 (germline): MDHEN, SYDVKM. The CDR3 is CASSLWDSSYNSPLHF. CDR3 coding DNA: TGTGCCAGCAGTTTATGGGACAGCTCCTATAATTCACCCCTCCACTTT.

The chain combines TRBV5-1 with TRBJ1-6, with 8 positions matching TRBD1. The CDR3 has 16 amino acids. V gave up 0 bases and J gave up 11 bases; unmatched junction bases: 10. Germline V gene data show CDR1 as SGHRS and CDR2 as YFSETQ. The CDR3, as DNA: TGCGCCAGCAGCTTGGATCGTACAGGGGGTCTTACACCCCTCCACTTT. Translated, it gives CASSLDRTGGLTPLHF.

The chain recombines TRBV16 with TRBJ2-1; 13 bases agree with TRBD2. Germline values: CDR1 KGHSY, CDR2 FQNENV. Unmatched junction bases numbered 20, after V lost 7 bases and J lost 8 bases. CDR3 length: 19 residues. Here the CDR3 DNA reads TGTGCCAGCAAAACAATGGGGACTAGCGGGGTTTTAGTCCCGCATGAGCAGTTCTTC. It codes for CASKTMGTSGVLVPHEQFF.

The chain combines TRBV9 with TRBJ2-7; D may be TRBD1 or TRBD2 (5 bases each). This CDR3 is built from 16 residues. Germline-derived CDR1 and CDR2 are SGDLS and YYNGEE. Trimming took off 0 bases at V and 6 bases at J, with 19 bases between the two ends. CDR3 residues: CASSVGDDLSGSEQYF. The CDR3, as DNA: TGTGCCAGCAGCGTAGGGGATGACCTTTCAGGGAGCGAGCAGTACTTC. The full variable domain, its missing parts supplied by reference TRBV9 and TRBJ2-7, is DSGVTQTPKHLITATGQRVTLRCSPRSGDLSVYWYQQSLDQGLQFLIQYYNGEERAKGNILERFSAQQFPDLHSELNLSSLELGDSALYFCASSVGDDLSGSEQYFGPGTRLTVT.

This clone was detected only once. The V call is TRBV11-3, the J call TRBJ2-1; 9 bases agree with TRBD1. Germline lookup yields CDR1 SGHNT and CDR2 YENEEA. The CDR3 runs 19 residues. J gave up 4 bases and V 5 bases, and 18 bases lay outside the gene matches. CDR3 protein: CASSGRRGGGDRGYNEQFF. The CDR3, as DNA: TGTGCCAGCAGCGGCCGAAGAGGTGGGGGTGACAGGGGGTACAATGAGCAGTTCTTC.

The rearrangement joins TRBV13 to TRBJ2-2; no clear D gene. CDR1 and CDR2 from the germline V gene are PRHDT and FYEKMQ (reference sequence). V was pared by 1 base and J by 7 bases, with 4 bases between. The CDR3 length is 12 residues. The CDR3 DNA follows: TGTGCCAGCAGCTTAGTGGTCGGGGAGCTGTTTTTT. Amino acids: CASSLVVGELFF.

The genes are TRBV27 and TRBJ2-7; 7 nucleotides match TRBD1. Germline V lookup: CDR1 MNHEY, CDR2 SMNVEV (reference sequence). The V segment lost 0 bases and the J segment 0 bases; nucleotides outside the gene matches: 5. The CDR3 contains 16 residues. Here the CDR3 DNA reads TGTGCCAGCAGTTTATCTCCTGGGACAGACTCCTACGAGCAGTACTTC. The encoded protein is CASSLSPGTDSYEQYF.

This clone qualifies as medium-sized. V is TRBV28 and J is TRBJ2-7; D unresolved. Looked up from germline, CDR1 is MDHEN and CDR2 is SYDVKM. The germline V and J ends were trimmed by 6 bases and 2 bases, with 5 bases remaining between them. The CDR3 length is 11 residues. CDR3 region: CASSPAYEQYF. The CDR3 DNA follows: TGTGCCAGCAGCCCAGCCTACGAGCAGTACTTC.

This clone appeared a single time. J is TRBJ2-1 and V is TRBV5-1; maybe TRBD2 (6 bases). From germline, CDR1 is SGHRS and CDR2 YFSETQ. The CDR3 loop spans 14 amino acids. The V end was cut by 5 bases, the J end by 2 bases, with 11 bases between. The CDR3 bases are TGCGCCAGCAGGCCAACTAGCACCTACAATGAGCAGTTCTTC. Its translation is CASRPTSTYNEQFF.

This chain joins TRBV4-1 and TRBJ2-6; 8 nucleotides align to TRBD1. Germline V lookup: CDR1 MGHRA, CDR2 YSYEKL. The length of the CDR3 is 18 residues. V shed 6 bases and J 0 bases; nucleotides not matched to a gene: 10. This CDR3 reads CASSYHAGQGSGANVLTF. The CDR3 coding sequence is TGCGCCAGCAGTTACCATGCCGGACAGGGCTCTGGGGCCAACGTCCTGACTTTC.

V usage is TRBV4-2 and J usage is TRBJ1-5, with TRBD1 matching 7 bases. The CDR3 has 14 residues. The trim removed 5 bases at V and 7 bases at J, leaving 8 bases unmatched. Germline loops: CDR1 LGHNA, CDR2 YNFKEQ. The DNA for the CDR3 is TGTGCCAGCAGCTTCGACAGGGTAGGGCAGCCCCAGCATTTT. This encodes CASSFDRVGQPQHF.

This chain connects TRBV19 to TRBJ2-7; unclear D gene. Trimming removed 0 bases at V and 0 bases at J, with 6 bases between. The CDR3 length is 14 residues. The germline CDR1 and CDR2 sequences are LNHDA and SQIVND (reference sequence). In nucleotides, the CDR3 is TGTGCCAGTAGTATAGACGACGTCTCCTACGAGCAGTACTTC. Residues: CASSIDDVSYEQYF.

The chain joins TRBV6-1 to TRBJ2-7; unclear D gene. CDR1 is MNHNS and CDR2 is SASEGT in the germline V gene. V was shortened by 1 base and J by 0 bases, with 13 bases between the two germline ends. The CDR3 totals 16 residues. The CDR3 DNA is TGTGCCAGCAGTGAAGGCCCGGCGGCTAGCTCCTACGAGCAGTACTTC. Translation: CASSEGPAASSYEQYF.

This clone has only a few counts. Other DNA variants within this sample encode the same CDR3. This rearrangement joins TRBV5-6 to TRBJ1-5, with D possibly being TRBD1 (5 bases). The V and J ends lost 2 bases and 5 bases respectively, with 8 bases between them. The V gene's germline CDR1 is SGHDT and CDR2 YYEEEE. CDR3 length: 13 residues. DNA for the CDR3: TGTGCCAGCAGCTTTGGGGGGGATCAGCCCCAGCATTTT. Amino acids: CASSFGGDQPQHF. Combining the CDR3 with reference TRBV5-6 and TRBJ1-5 gives the whole variable domain DAGVTQSPTHLIKTRGQQVTLRCSPKSGHDTVSWYQQALGQGPQFIFQYYEEEERQRGNFPDRFSGHQFPNYSSELNVNALLLGDSALYLCASSFGGDQPQHFGDGTRLSIL.

The chain carries TRBV5-3 and TRBJ1-3; no firm D call. TRBV5-3 is marked as an open reading frame, function uncertain. The V end was cut by 8 bases, the J end by 1 base, with 13 bases between. The CDR3 totals 14 residues. The CDR3 bases are TGTGCCAGCAGCCAAGGAGATTCTGGAAACACCATATATTTT. It encodes CASSQGDSGNTIYF.